This T cell receptor beta chain was recorded in a study of CD8 T cells in ankylosing spondylitis. Study conclusions and caveats: Relatively rare in peripheral blood, disease-linked clones were also CD8+. Seemingly distinctive of ankylosing spondylitis blood was a TCR beta motif formed by eight highly homologous variants.

V was shortened by 2 bases and J by 2 bases, with 8 bases between the two germline ends. Germline lookup yields CDR1 SEHNR and CDR2 FQNEAQ (reference sequence). The CDR3 has 14 residues. TCRdb reprocessed the 5' RACE reads with MiXCR, giving one entry per CDR3 protein. This table holds under 550,000 distinct CDR3 sequences, about 25% found once. A remark on this clonotype: Its cognate antigen is unknown.

Sequenced sample: blood, either unsorted or a sorted T cell fraction (not recorded which). This TCR was sampled from a male donor with ankylosing spondylitis. This chain uses TRBV7-9 with TRBJ2-3; the D is unclear. CDR3 in DNA: TGTGCCAGCAGCTTACGACTTTTCACAGATACGCAGTATTTT. Its protein is CASSLRLFTDTQYF.